The 15 T cell receptor beta chains reported below all come from one sample, sequenced in a study of cytomegalovirus exposure and HLA in healthy donors. 60 Vbeta and 13 Jbeta primers were used in PCR. Sequencing used immunoSEQ multiplex PCR; TCRdb keeps in-frame clones, though not all of them. The repertoire consists of fewer than 250,000 clones, with around 79% occurring once and the leading ten covering around 0.4%. Sequencing used PBMCs. These receptors were collected from a male donor in good health and CMV-seropositive.

The rearrangement links TRBV6-1 to TRBJ2-2; 8 bases align to TRBD1. V lost 8 bases and J lost 9; bases outside the gene matches: 8. The CDR3 contains 13 residues. Germline CDR1 reads MNHNS; CDR2 reads SASEGT. The CDR3 sequence is CASGQGFVRELFF. The CDR3 coding sequence is TGTGCCAGCGGACAGGGTTTTGTACGGGAGCTGTTTTTT.

The chain joins TRBV9 to TRBJ2-5, with 9 bases aligning to TRBD2. Per germline, CDR1 SGDLS and CDR2 YYNGEE. There are 16 residues in the CDR3. V shed 4 bases, J shed 1 base, and the junction held 8 bases outside the gene matches. CDR3 in amino acids: CASSSPAGGTQETQYF. The CDR3 nucleotides read TGTGCCAGCAGCAGCCCAGCGGGGGGCACCCAAGAGACCCAGTACTTC.

The V call is TRBV19, the J call TRBJ2-2; possibly TRBD2 for D (6 bases). The CDR3 loop spans 15 amino acids. Trimming took off 6 bases at V and 7 bases at J, with 18 bases between the two ends. The germline CDR1 and CDR2 sequences are LNHDA and SQIVND (reference sequence). DNA of the CDR3: TGTGCCAGTAGGGGGGGAGAACTAGGGCACGGGGAGCTGTTTTTT. Translated, it gives CASRGGELGHGELFF. The variable domain in full, completed from reference TRBV19 and TRBJ2-2, reads DGGITQSPKYLFRKEGQNVTLSCEQNLNHDAMYWYRQDPGQGLRLIYYSQIVNDFQKGDIAEGYSVSREKKESFPLTVTSAQKNPTAFYLCASRGGELGHGELFFGEGSRLTVL.

The rearrangement links TRBV7-2 to TRBJ2-3, with 8 bases identical to TRBD2. This CDR3 comprises 16 residues. From germline, CDR1 is SGHTA and CDR2 FQGNSA. V trimming: 6 bases; J trimming: 4 bases; junction bases outside the gene matches: 12. The chain's CDR3 is CASSHLAGKSADTQYF. The CDR3, as DNA: TGTGCCAGCAGTCATTTAGCGGGAAAATCAGCAGATACGCAGTATTTT. Using reference TRBV7-2 and TRBJ2-3 for the parts outside the CDR3, the full variable domain is GAGVSQSPSNKVTEKGKDVELRCDPISGHTALYWYRQSLGQGLEFLIYFQGNSAPDKSGLPSDRFSAERTGGSVSTLTIQRTQQEDSAVYLCASSHLAGKSADTQYFGPGTRLTVL.

This rearrangement joins TRBV19 to TRBJ2-2; 7 nucleotides line up with TRBD1. Trimming cost V 4 bases and J 4 bases; bases outside gene matches: 6. Germline assignment: CDR1 LNHDA and CDR2 SQIVND (reference sequence). The CDR3 consists of 15 residues. CDR3 coding DNA: TGTGCCAGTAGTACCCAGGGACAGACCACCGGGGAGCTGTTTTTT. Translated: CASSTQGQTTGELFF. Looking up the rest from reference TRBV19 and TRBJ2-2 gives the full variable domain: DGGITQSPKYLFRKEGQNVTLSCEQNLNHDAMYWYRQDPGQGLRLIYYSQIVNDFQKGDIAEGYSVSREKKESFPLTVTSAQKNPTAFYLCASSTQGQTTGELFFGEGSRLTVL.

V usage is TRBV9 and J usage is TRBJ2-1; 7 positions agree with TRBD2. Germline CDR1 reads SGDLS; CDR2 reads YYNGEE. The CDR3 sequence is 16 residues long. V was pared by 1 base and J by 8 bases, with 12 bases of the junction left unmatched. CDR3 DNA sequence: TGTGCCAGCAGCGTAAATGGAGCTAGCGGCGTGTATGAGCAGTTCTTC. Residues: CASSVNGASGVYEQFF.

This rearrangement joins TRBV30 to TRBJ2-6; 9 bases line up with TRBD2. The ends lost 0 bases at V and 1 base at J; junction bases unmatched: 10. This CDR3 comprises 19 residues. The V gene's germline CDR1 is GTSNPN and CDR2 SVGIG (reference sequence). The CDR3 nucleotides read TGTGCCTGGAGTGTAGGCGGCGGGGGGGCTTTGTCTGGGGCCAACGTCCTGACTTTC. Its translation is CAWSVGGGGALSGANVLTF.

This sequence joins TRBV28 and TRBJ1-1, with no clear D. V was trimmed by 7 bases and J by 1 base, leaving 13 bases between them. Germline V CDR1 and CDR2: MDHEN, SYDVKM. The CDR3 runs to 14 residues. The CDR3 loop is CASTWEGRNTEAFF. CDR3 DNA: TGTGCCAGCACCTGGGAGGGCCGGAACACTGAAGCTTTCTTT.

The chain links TRBV1 to TRBJ2-2; the table's D call, TRBD2, has no DNA check behind it. TRBV1 is classified as a pseudogene. CDR3 length: 18 amino acids. CDR3 nucleotide sequence: TGCACCAGCAGCCAAGATTTGGCGGGGGGCCCGAGAGGCGGGGGGCTGTTTTTT. Protein sequence: CTSSQDLAGGPRGGGLFF.

V is TRBV6-6 and J is TRBJ1-1; 10 bases agree with TRBD1. The trim removed 10 bases at V and 3 bases at J, leaving 5 bases unmatched. The CDR3 extends over 13 amino acids. The germline CDR1 and CDR2 sequences are MNHNY and SVGAGI (reference sequence). As DNA, the CDR3 is TGTGCCACCACGGGACAGGGGTACACTGAAGCTTTCTTT. As protein: CATTGQGYTEAFF.

The chain employs TRBV19 and TRBJ1-1; maybe TRBD1 (6 bases). Germline V lookup: CDR1 LNHDA, CDR2 SQIVND (reference sequence). CDR3 size: 13 residues. The germline V and J ends were trimmed by 8 bases and 1 base, with 11 bases remaining between them. The CDR3 reads CASEGVANTEAFF. CDR3 nucleotide sequence: TGTGCCAGTGAGGGGGTCGCGAACACTGAAGCTTTCTTT.

This rearrangement joins TRBV5-5 to TRBJ1-1; tentatively, D is TRBD1 (5 bases). Germline V lookup: CDR1 SGHKS, CDR2 YYEKEE (reference sequence). Trimming cost V 4 bases and J 8 bases, with 15 bases left between them. The CDR3 length is 13 residues. In nucleotides, the CDR3 is TGTGCCAGCAGCCCTGCCGGGAGGGGCGAAGCTTTCTTT. It is translated as CASSPAGRGEAFF.

The rearrangement uses TRBV4-1 and TRBJ1-1, with TRBD1 identical over 9 bases. Germline CDR1 reads MGHRA; CDR2 reads YSYEKL. The CDR3 spans 13 residues. V lost 4 bases, J lost 3 bases, and 0 bases stayed unmatched. CDR3 residues: CASSRQGDTEAFF. The DNA for the CDR3 is TGCGCCAGCAGCCGACAGGGGGACACTGAAGCTTTCTTT.

This CDR3 reads CAWSGQANQPQHF. CDR3 coding DNA: TGTGCCTGGAGTGGACAGGCTAATCAGCCCCAGCATTTT. The chain couples TRBV30 to TRBJ1-5; D possibly corresponds to TRBD1 (6 bases). Germline-derived CDR1 and CDR2 are GTSNPN and SVGIG (reference sequence). Trimming cost V 1 base and J 4 bases, with 8 bases left between them. This CDR3 has 13 residues.

The chain employs TRBV6-5 and TRBJ2-2; D remains unclear. Germline V lookup: CDR1 MNHEY, CDR2 SVGAGI. Trimming pared 2 bases from V and 7 bases from J, leaving 14 bases between. This CDR3 has 15 amino acids. The CDR3 DNA follows: TGTGCCAGCAGTTACGGAGCACCCTCGGGCGGGGAGCTGTTTTTT. Residues: CASSYGAPSGGELFF.